The sequence of this TCR beta chain was determined in a study of T cell repertoires in cytomegalovirus infection. For the study at large: A matching HLA type, together with CMV infection, was signaled by public TCR beta signatures. Whole-study findings and limits: Carriage of CMV together with the relevant HLA was identifiable through cumulative public TCR beta family frequency.

On this clonotype: Its specificity is not known.

CDR3 size: 15 residues. The germline gives CDR1 SNHLY, CDR2 FYNNEI. J was trimmed by 4 bases and V by 0 bases; bases with no gene match: 5. TCRdb itself ran the reads through MiXCR, one entry per CDR3 protein. The sample records 150,000 to 160,000 distinct CDR3 sequences, 20% to 30% being singletons. The sequenced sample was PBMCs. This sequence was found in a human donor in good health (CMV status not recorded). Some clones in this sample may be carry-over from other donors' samples. V and J are TRBV2 and TRBJ1-2; TRBD1 aligns across 7 bases. The CDR3 DNA sequence: TGTGCCAGCAGTGAAGCGCGACAGGGAGGCTATGGCTACACCTTC. Translating gives CASSEARQGGYGYTF. Combining the CDR3 with reference TRBV2 and TRBJ1-2 gives the whole variable domain EPEVTQTPSHQVTQMGQEVILRCVPISNHLYFYWYRQILGQKVEFLVSFYNNEISEKSEIFDDQFSVERPDGSNFTLKIRSTKLEDSAMYFCASSEARQGGYGYTFGSGTRLTVV.